A selection of T cell receptor beta chains follows, all from one sample in a study of post-analysis software for immune sequencing data. Via MiXCR, TCRdb re-called the PCR reads, giving one row per CDR3 protein. This sample carries approximately 730,000 distinct CDR3 sequences, around 45% of them seen once, and the ten largest clones take approximately 4.4%. The specimen was blood. The origin of the receptors is a girl between 5 and 17 years old with multiple sclerosis. Each CDR3 is given with its conserved first and last residue. Only some rows state a clone size, as once, few, many or a class for expanded clones.

>TRBJ2-5|NA|TRBV12-3/TRBV12-4
CASRKQGWETQYF
>TRBJ2-5|NA|TRBV2
CASRRAPGFETQYF
>TRBJ2-4|NA|TRBV7-2
CASSSDRNIQYF
>TRBJ1-5|NA|TRBV12-3/TRBV12-4
CASSPTGGSNQPQHF
>TRBJ1-5|NA|TRBV20-1
CSAGRQGSNQPQHF
>TRBJ2-3|NA|TRBV20-1
CSARTAVGTGGMHTQYF
>TRBJ2-5|few|TRBV7-3
CASSLTGSGLYQETQYF
>TRBJ2-1|NA|TRBV15
CATSRGVGVNEQFF
>TRBJ2-7|NA|TRBV29-1
CSVAGNYF
>TRBJ1-5|NA|TRBV6-1
CASSVAGAGGNQPQHF
>TRBJ2-3|few|TRBV12-3/TRBV12-4
CASSLLATSTDTQYF
>TRBJ2-6|NA|TRBV24-1
CATSDYPQGNSGANVLTF
>TRBJ2-1|NA|TRBV3-1
CASSPGLAGREQFF
>TRBJ2-3|NA|TRBV5-1
CASSLRESMDTQYF
>TRBJ2-1|NA|TRBV20-1
CSARELATTPYNEQFF
>TRBJ2-3|NA|TRBV6-4
CASSDKRTEDTQYF
>TRBJ1-4|NA|TRBV4-1
CASSQDGPLFF
>TRBJ1-5|few|TRBV20-1
CSARDLGQFLNRPQHF
>TRBJ2-5|few|TRBV12-3/TRBV12-4
CASSLPAGGRETQYF
>TRBJ2-1|NA|TRBV29-1
CSADGDSSSYNEQFF
>TRBJ2-1|NA|TRBV2
CASRQRLAGSSYNEQFF
>TRBJ1-2|NA|TRBV24-1
CATSAGQYGYTF